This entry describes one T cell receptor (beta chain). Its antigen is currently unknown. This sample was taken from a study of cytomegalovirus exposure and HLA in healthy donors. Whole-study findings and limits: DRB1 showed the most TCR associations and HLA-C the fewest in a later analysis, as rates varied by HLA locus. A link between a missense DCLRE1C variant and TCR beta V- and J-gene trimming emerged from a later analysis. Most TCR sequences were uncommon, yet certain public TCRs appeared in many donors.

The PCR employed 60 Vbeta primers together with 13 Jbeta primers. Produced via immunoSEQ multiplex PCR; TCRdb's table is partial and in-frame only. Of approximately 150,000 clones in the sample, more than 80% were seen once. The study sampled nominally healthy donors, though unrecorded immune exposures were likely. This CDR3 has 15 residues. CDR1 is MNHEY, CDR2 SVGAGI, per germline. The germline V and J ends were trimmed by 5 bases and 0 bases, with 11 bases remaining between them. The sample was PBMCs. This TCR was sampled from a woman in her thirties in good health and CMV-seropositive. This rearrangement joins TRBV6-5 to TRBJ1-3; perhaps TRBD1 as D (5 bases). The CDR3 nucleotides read TGTGCCAGCAGTCCAGGGCGTCGCTCTGGAAACACCATATATTTT. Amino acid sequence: CASSPGRRSGNTIYF.